This TCR beta chain originates from a study of T-cell reconstitution after alpha-beta-depleted transplantation in children. Overall study results and limits: Some patients' high day-60 TCRbeta diversity was attributed to recipient cells surviving conditioning. Among T cells one year after transplant, newly produced cells accounted for most counts and diversity. Several hundred graft clones that had expanded were reportedly the source of alpha-beta T cells about two months after transplant.

This clonotype was counted ten times or more. Its antigen is undetermined. Molecular barcoding with unique molecular identifiers was used for the TCRbeta library. TCRdb passed the PCR reads through MiXCR, listing each CDR3 protein once. The table includes about 500,000 distinct CDR3 sequences, 9.5% to 12% detected once. The V gene lost 0 bases and the J gene lost 2 bases, with 10 bases spanning the gap. Per the germline V gene, CDR1 is SGHTA and CDR2 is FQGNSA. The CDR3 contains 16 residues. V gene TRBV7-2 combines with J gene TRBJ2-2, with TRBD2 as a possible D gene (5 bases). This TCR derives from a female patient aged 2-9 years who had a stem cell transplant for aplastic anemia, so the T cells may come from the graft donor. The material sequenced was PBMCs, mostly from graft donor cells, taken 180 days after TCRalphabeta/CD19-depleted stem cell transplant. CDR3 protein: CASSLAASFNTGELFF. CDR3 bases: TGTGCCAGCAGCTTAGCGGCTAGCTTTAACACCGGGGAGCTGTTTTTT.